The 23 T cell receptor beta chains in this list originate from one sample, sequenced in a study of T cell repertoires in cytomegalovirus infection. For these receptors, no antigen is known. TCRdb passed the reads through MiXCR, listing each CDR3 protein once. The data contain fewer than 850,000 distinct CDR3 sequences, approximately 32% of them singletons. This specimen was cultured CD8+ T cells from PBMCs, taken from culture after CMV antigen stimulation. These TCRs come from a human donor in good health (CMV status not recorded). Some clones in this sample may be carry-over from other donors' samples.

The sample holds a few counts of this clonotype. The V gene is TRBV27, the J gene TRBJ2-2; TRBD1 or TRBD2 may be the D gene (5 bases each). The CDR3 loop spans 18 amino acids. Trimming removed 1 base from V and 1 base from J, with 16 bases in between. Germline-derived CDR1 and CDR2 are MNHEY and SMNVEV (reference sequence). In DNA, the CDR3 is TGTGCCAGCAGTTTATTCCTCCCCACGAGGGGGAACACCGGGGAGCTGTTTTTT. It translates to CASSLFLPTRGNTGELFF.

This clonotype was seen at least ten times. The V gene is TRBV27, the J gene TRBJ1-2, with D possibly matching TRBD1 (5 bases). V was trimmed by 3 bases and J by 6 bases, leaving 14 bases between them. The CDR3 is 14 residues long. CDR1 MNHEY and CDR2 SMNVEV come from the germline V gene (reference sequence). The CDR3 coding sequence is TGTGCCAGCAGTTTTACAACAGGAATTCATGGCTACACCTTC. Residues: CASSFTTGIHGYTF.

This clonotype was counted between two and nine times. J is TRBJ2-5 and V is TRBV10-3; possible D gene TRBD1, 5 bases. The germline V and J ends were trimmed by 0 bases and 2 bases, with 10 bases remaining between them. The CDR3 consists of 15 residues. The V gene's germline CDR1 is ENHRY and CDR2 SYGVKD. The DNA of the CDR3 is TGTGCCATCAGTGAGTCGCGACAGCCTCAAGAGACCCAGTACTTC. Protein sequence: CAISESRQPQETQYF.

V and J are TRBV4-2 and TRBJ2-5; 7 bases map to TRBD1. This CDR3 is built from 17 residues. Losses at the gene ends were 4 bases for V and 1 base for J; bases not matched to a gene: 12. CDR1 LGHNA and CDR2 YNFKEQ come from the germline V gene. CDR3 DNA: TGTGCCAGCAGCCCGGATCAGTATAGGGGGCCCCAAGAGACCCAGTACTTC. This encodes CASSPDQYRGPQETQYF.

The rearrangement joins TRBV5-4 to TRBJ1-1; no firm D call. This CDR3 is 13 amino acids long. Germline CDR1 is SGHNT and CDR2 is YYREEE (reference sequence). Trimming pared 2 bases from V and 4 bases from J, leaving 9 bases between. The DNA of the CDR3 is TGTGCCAGCAGCTTTTCTGGAGCCACTGAAGCTTTCTTT. The encoded protein is CASSFSGATEAFF.

In this sample, this clonotype turned up a few times. V and J are TRBV7-6 and TRBJ1-1; possible D gene TRBD1, 5 bases. The germline V and J ends were trimmed by 5 bases and 2 bases, with 15 bases remaining between them. The CDR3 contains 15 residues. Germline CDR1 is SGHVS and CDR2 is FNYEAQ. The CDR3 region is CASSPGPGPNTEAFF. CDR3 sequence (DNA): TGTGCCAGCAGCCCAGGCCCGGGACCAAACACTGAAGCTTTCTTT.

This clonotype was recorded many times. This chain connects TRBV7-9 to TRBJ2-1; 8 nucleotides align to TRBD1. Trimming removed 7 bases from V and 6 bases from J; junction bases left unmatched: 11. Germline CDR1 reads SEHNR; CDR2 reads FQNEAQ (reference sequence). CDR3 length equals 15 residues. CDR3 loop: CASTLPTGAGNEQFF. The CDR3 coding sequence is TGTGCCAGCACCCTACCGACAGGGGCCGGCAATGAGCAGTTCTTC.

The J gene is TRBJ1-5, the V gene TRBV27, with D tentatively TRBD1 (5 bases). The CDR3 is 16 residues long. V lost 3 bases to trimming and J lost 5 bases, with 17 bases between them. The germline gives CDR1 MNHEY, CDR2 SMNVEV (reference sequence). The CDR3 bases are TGTGCCAGCAGTTTCACCCTTAAGGGGCCCGATCAGCCCCAGCATTTT. Its protein is CASSFTLKGPDQPQHF.

This clonotype was observed a few times. The chain links TRBV19 to TRBJ2-2; TRBD2 aligns across 11 bases. V gave up 7 bases and J gave up 7 bases; unmatched junction bases: 8. The CDR3 spans 15 residues. Per germline, CDR1 LNHDA and CDR2 SQIVND (reference sequence). The CDR3: CASTLAGGLVGELFF. CDR3 coding DNA: TGTGCCAGTACTCTAGCGGGGGGATTAGTCGGGGAGCTGTTTTTT.

The V gene is TRBV2, the J gene TRBJ1-1; D possibly corresponds to TRBD1 (6 bases). Trimming stripped 0 bases from V and 1 base from J, with 15 bases between. CDR3 length equals 17 residues. CDR1 SNHLY and CDR2 FYNNEI come from the germline V gene. This CDR3 is CASSEAQRGEGNTEAFF. The CDR3 DNA is TGTGCCAGCAGTGAAGCGCAGAGGGGGGAAGGGAACACTGAAGCTTTCTTT.

This chain joins TRBV6-5 and TRBJ2-1, with D maybe TRBD2 (6 bases). The CDR3 is 16 residues long. Germline CDR1 MNHEY, CDR2 SVGAGI. Trimming took off 0 bases at V and 0 bases at J, with 9 bases between the two ends. The CDR3 DNA reads TGTGCCAGCAGTTACTCGATCGGGAGCTCCTACAATGAGCAGTTCTTC. This gives the protein CASSYSIGSSYNEQFF.

The chain has TRBV19 and TRBJ2-7; D remains unclear. The CDR3 runs to 13 residues. V dropped 0 bases and J dropped 2 bases, with 5 bases sitting between them. Germline CDR1 LNHDA, CDR2 SQIVND (reference sequence). The CDR3 DNA sequence: TGTGCCAGTAGTATAGATCTGCCCTACGAGCAGTACTTC. Encoded protein: CASSIDLPYEQYF.

This clonotype has a handful of counts. The chain carries TRBV11-3 and TRBJ1-1, with D possibly TRBD1 on 6 matching bases. Germline V gene sequence: CDR1 SGHNT, CDR2 YENEEA. V lost 0 bases and J lost 6, with 11 bases in between. The CDR3 spans 14 residues. CDR3: CASSLEPQGSEAFF. CDR3 coding DNA: TGTGCCAGCAGCTTAGAACCCCAGGGGTCTGAAGCTTTCTTT.

In nucleotides, the CDR3 is TGTGCCAGCAGCCAGGGACAGGGGTGGGGCGAGCAGTACTTC. It translates to CASSQGQGWGEQYF. The chain combines TRBV7-6 with TRBJ2-7; TRBD1 matches at 10 bases. The CDR3 is 14 amino acids. The V gene end was trimmed by 5 bases and the J gene end by 6 bases; junction bases not matched to a gene: 7. Germline CDR1 is SGHVS and CDR2 is FNYEAQ.

A few counts support this clonotype. The CDR3 loop is CASSNEEGGYQETQYF. DNA for the CDR3: TGTGCCAGCAGCAACGAGGAGGGAGGGTACCAAGAGACCCAGTACTTC. This chain links TRBV6-1 with TRBJ2-5, with 7 positions matching TRBD2. Looked up from germline, CDR1 is MNHNS and CDR2 is SASEGT. V gave up 6 bases and J gave up 0 bases; unmatched junction bases: 10. The CDR3 extends over 16 amino acids.

This chain connects TRBV2 to TRBJ2-7; perhaps TRBD2 as D (5 bases). The CDR3 runs to 14 residues. The V end lost 6 bases, the J end lost 1 base, and 13 bases lay between the germline ends. Germline CDR1 is SNHLY and CDR2 is FYNNEI. The DNA of the CDR3 is TGTGCCAGCAGGACTATTACGGTTTCCTACGAGCAGTACTTC. Translating it yields CASRTITVSYEQYF.

This clonotype was seen repeatedly, ten times or more. This chain connects TRBV7-9 to TRBJ2-7; possible D gene TRBD2, 6 bases. This CDR3 is built from 16 residues. Deletions cut 3 bases from V and 3 bases from J, with 18 bases between. The germline CDR1 and CDR2 sequences are SEHNR and FQNEAQ (reference sequence). CDR3: CASSFHPVRGNYEQYF. DNA for the CDR3: TGTGCCAGCAGCTTTCATCCGGTTCGGGGGAACTACGAGCAGTACTTC.

The CDR3 reads CASSFQKVTQYF. Here the CDR3 DNA reads TGTGCCAGCAGCTTTCAAAAGGTTACCCAGTACTTC. The chain joins TRBV7-2 to TRBJ2-5; D call uncertain. V lost 3 bases and J lost 8, with 10 bases in between. The germline V gene encodes CDR1 SGHTA and CDR2 FQGNSA. The CDR3 runs 12 residues.

This chain connects TRBV7-9 to TRBJ2-5; D ambiguous. The CDR3 is 13 residues long. Germline CDR1 is SEHNR and CDR2 is FQNEAQ (reference sequence). Between the trimmed V and J ends, which lost 11 bases and 3 bases, there was a span of 16 bases. CDR3 bases: TGTGCCGACTCGGCAGCCAACAAAGAGACCCAGTACTTC. This translates into CADSAANKETQYF.

This clonotype was recorded many times. The chain employs TRBV7-9 and TRBJ2-5, with D possibly TRBD2 on 6 matching bases. The CDR3 contains 16 residues. With 3 bases removed from V and 2 bases from J, the gap between germline ends came to 16 bases. CDR1 and CDR2 from the germline V gene are SEHNR and FQNEAQ (reference sequence). The CDR3 DNA reads as TGTGCCAGCAGCTTCCTTAGCGGCGGGTATCAAGAGACCCAGTACTTC. Protein sequence: CASSFLSGGYQETQYF. Based on the CDR3 plus reference TRBV7-9 and TRBJ2-5, the full variable domain is DTGVSQNPRHKITKRGQNVTFRCDPISEHNRLYWYRQTLGQGPEFLTYFQNEAQLEKSRLLSDRFSAERPKGSFSTLEIQRTEQGDSAMYLCASSFLSGGYQETQYFGPGTRLLVL.

V usage is TRBV6-5 and J usage is TRBJ2-5; 11 bases line up with TRBD2. Per the germline V gene, CDR1 is MNHEY and CDR2 is SVGAGI. The CDR3 has 15 residues. The J segment lost 1 base and the V segment lost 10 bases, leaving 8 bases of the junction unmatched. Written as DNA, the CDR3 is TGTGCCACGAAATGGGGACTAGCGGTCCAAGAGACCCAGTACTTC. Protein product: CATKWGLAVQETQYF.

This clonotype has at least ten counts. The chain is built from TRBV7-2 and TRBJ2-7; possible D gene TRBD1, 6 bases. V lost 5 bases and J lost 5, with 13 bases in between. Germline V gives CDR1 SGHTA, CDR2 FQGNSA. The CDR3 has 13 amino acids. The CDR3 reads CASSPENRDEQYV. The CDR3 coding sequence is TGTGCCAGCAGCCCGGAGAACAGGGACGAGCAGTACGTC.

This clonotype was detected a few times. Here the CDR3 DNA reads TGCGCCAGTTGGGGACGGGGGAACACTGAAGCTTTCTTT. It is translated as CASWGRGNTEAFF. The chain joins TRBV4-1 to TRBJ1-1; maybe TRBD1 (5 bases). CDR3 length equals 13 residues. The germline V gene encodes CDR1 MGHRA and CDR2 YSYEKL. V lost 9 bases, J lost 1 base, and 12 bases lay in between.